These T cell receptor beta chains were read from a single sample in a study of shared clonotypes between healthy human individuals. The table came from immunoSEQ multiplex PCR; TCRdb's copy has only in-frame clones and leaves some out. The repertoire consists of about 2,500,000 clones, with 85% to 95% occurring once and the leading ten covering about 0.13%. The sequenced material came from naive CD4+ T cells sorted from blood. The source of these receptors is a man between 18 and 35 years old in good health. Both conserved end residues are part of each CDR3. The D gene is left open where the match is weak. Clone sizes are given selectively: once, few, many, or a class where the clone is expanded.

V	J	size	D	CDR3	DNA
TRBV6-6	TRBJ1-1	.	TRBD1	CASVRDRGTTEAFF	TGTGCCAGCGTCCGGGACAGGGGAACCACTGAAGCTTTCTTT
TRBV30	TRBJ1-1	.	.	CAWTRGRRMNTEAFF	TGTGCCTGGACCCGGGGCCGCCGGATGAACACTGAAGCTTTCTTT
TRBV25-1	TRBJ2-3	.	.	CASSEEYRTDTQYF	TGTGCCAGCAGTGAGGAATATCGCACAGATACGCAGTATTTT
TRBV6-5	TRBJ1-5	few	TRBD1	CASRPGQNQPQHF	TGTGCCAGCAGACCGGGACAGAATCAGCCCCAGCATTTT
TRBV5-1	TRBJ1-1	.	.	CASSSEGGPASEAFF	TGCGCCAGCAGCTCGGAGGGGGGTCCAGCCTCTGAAGCTTTCTTT
TRBV7-2	TRBJ2-5	few	.	CASSLGGSQETQYF	TGTGCCAGCAGCTTAGGGGGGTCCCAGGAGACCCAGTACTTC
TRBV28	TRBJ2-2	.	TRBD1	CASSSGQLNTGELFF	TGTGCCAGCAGTTCGGGACAGCTTAACACCGGGGAGCTGTTTTTT
TRBV28	TRBJ1-4	.	.	CASSWTATNEKLFF	TGTGCCAGCAGCTGGACAGCAACTAATGAAAAACTGTTTTTT
TRBV11-2	TRBJ2-7	.	.	CASSFGQWNPVGSYEQYF	TGTGCCAGCAGCTTCGGACAGTGGAATCCAGTAGGGTCCTACGAGCAGTACTTC
TRBV9	TRBJ2-4	.	.	CASSADIEKNIQYF	TGTGCCAGCAGCGCGGACATTGAGAAAAACATTCAGTACTTC
TRBV4-3	TRBJ2-7	.	TRBD2	CASSRTSGSRYEQYF	TGCGCCAGCAGCCGGACTAGCGGGAGTCGGTACGAGCAGTACTTC
TRBV5-5	TRBJ2-2	.	.	CASSFTGNTGELFF	TGTGCCAGCAGCTTTACAGGCAACACCGGGGAGCTGTTTTTT
TRBV29-1	TRBJ2-7	once	.	CSVLTTLVGIYEQYF	TGCAGCGTTCTTACGACGCTGGTCGGAATCTACGAGCAGTACTTC
TRBV19	TRBJ2-7	.	.	CASSIGRAYEQYF	TGTGCCAGTAGTATCGGAAGGGCCTACGAGCAGTACTTC
TRBV28	TRBJ1-6	.	TRBD1	CASRDGTVNSPLHF	TGTGCCAGCAGAGACGGGACAGTTAATTCACCCCTCCACTTT
TRBV19	TRBJ2-1	.	.	CASSSRATPGNEQFF	TGTGCCAGTAGTTCGAGGGCTACTCCGGGCAATGAGCAGTTCTTC
TRBV6-6	TRBJ2-5	.	.	CASRPSLSSQETQYF	TGTGCCAGCAGACCCAGCCTGAGCAGCCAAGAGACCCAGTACTTC
TRBV27	TRBJ1-1	.	TRBD1	CASSLGPPLTGGNTEAFF	TGTGCCAGCAGTTTAGGACCCCCACTTACAGGGGGAAACACTGAAGCTTTCTTT
TRBV9	TRBJ2-1	once	TRBD2	CASSVEWRGSYNEQFF	TGTGCCAGCAGCGTAGAATGGCGGGGGTCCTACAATGAGCAGTTCTTC
TRBV5-4	TRBJ2-1	.	TRBD2	CASSPQGLAINEQFF	TGTGCCAGCAGCCCACAGGGACTAGCGATTAATGAGCAGTTCTTC
TRBV19	TRBJ1-2	.	.	CASSSGYNYGYTF	TGTGCCAGTAGTAGCGGGTATAACTATGGCTACACCTTC
TRBV2	TRBJ1-5	.	.	CASSFSGDSQPQHF	TGTGCCAGCAGTTTTTCTGGGGATAGTCAGCCCCAGCATTTT
TRBV28	TRBJ2-5	.	.	CASSPARALIETQYF	TGTGCCAGCAGTCCCGCACGGGCATTAATAGAGACCCAGTACTTC
TRBV11-3	TRBJ2-2	.	TRBD1	CASSDRDNTGELFF	TGTGCCAGCAGCGACAGGGATAACACCGGGGAGCTGTTTTTT
TRBV9	TRBJ2-1	.	.	CASSPLRLGNEQFF	TGTGCCAGCAGCCCCCTTCGCCTTGGGAATGAGCAGTTCTTC
TRBV18	TRBJ2-5	.	TRBD2	CASSRLAGGGETQYF	TGTGCCAGCTCACGACTCGCGGGGGGCGGGGAGACCCAGTACTTC
TRBV19	TRBJ2-7	.	TRBD1	CASSGPGQGFYEQYF	TGTGCCAGTAGTGGTCCGGGACAGGGCTTCTACGAGCAGTACTTC